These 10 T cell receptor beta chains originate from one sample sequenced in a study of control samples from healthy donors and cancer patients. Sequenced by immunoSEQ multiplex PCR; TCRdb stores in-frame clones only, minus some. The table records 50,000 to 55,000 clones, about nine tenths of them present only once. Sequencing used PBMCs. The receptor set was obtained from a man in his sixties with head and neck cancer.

The CDR3 reads CASSSDRNSPLHF. CDR3 bases: TGTGCCAGCTCATCTGACAGAAATTCACCCCTCCACTTT. This chain links TRBV18 with TRBJ1-6, with D possibly matching TRBD1 (5 bases). V was clipped by 5 bases and J by 7 bases, with 9 bases between them. The germline V gene encodes CDR1 KGHSH and CDR2 LQKENI. CDR3 size: 13 residues.

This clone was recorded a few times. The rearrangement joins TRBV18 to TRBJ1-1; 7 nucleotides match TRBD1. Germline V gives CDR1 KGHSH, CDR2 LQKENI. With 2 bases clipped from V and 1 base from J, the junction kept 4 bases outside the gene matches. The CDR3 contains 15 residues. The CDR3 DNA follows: TGTGCCAGCTCACCAACACACAGGGGGAACACTGAAGCTTTCTTT. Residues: CASSPTHRGNTEAFF.

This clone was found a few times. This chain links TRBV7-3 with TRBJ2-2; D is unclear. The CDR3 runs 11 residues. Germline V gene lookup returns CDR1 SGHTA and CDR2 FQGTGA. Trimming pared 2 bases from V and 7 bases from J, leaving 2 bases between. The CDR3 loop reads CASSLFGELFF. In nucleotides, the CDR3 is TGTGCCAGCAGCTTATTCGGGGAGCTGTTTTTT.

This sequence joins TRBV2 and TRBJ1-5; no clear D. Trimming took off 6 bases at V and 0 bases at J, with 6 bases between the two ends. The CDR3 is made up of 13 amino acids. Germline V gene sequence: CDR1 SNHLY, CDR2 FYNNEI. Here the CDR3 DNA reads TGTGCCAGCAGGGGGTATAGCAATCAGCCCCAGCATTTT. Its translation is CASRGYSNQPQHF.

CDR3 DNA sequence: TGTGCCAGCAGCTTAAGGCCAGGTCAAGAGACCCAGTACTTC. This encodes CASSLRPGQETQYF. The chain links TRBV7-8 to TRBJ2-5; D remains ambiguous. Trimming removed 2 bases at V and 2 bases at J, with 9 bases between. This CDR3 is 14 amino acids long. Germline V gene sequence: CDR1 SGHVS, CDR2 FQNEAQ.

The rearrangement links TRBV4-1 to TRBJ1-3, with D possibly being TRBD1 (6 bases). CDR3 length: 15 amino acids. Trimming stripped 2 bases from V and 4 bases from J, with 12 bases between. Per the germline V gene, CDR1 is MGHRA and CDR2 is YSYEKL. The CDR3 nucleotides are TGCGCCAGCAGCCAACCGACAGGATCGGGAAACACCATATATTTT. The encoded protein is CASSQPTGSGNTIYF.

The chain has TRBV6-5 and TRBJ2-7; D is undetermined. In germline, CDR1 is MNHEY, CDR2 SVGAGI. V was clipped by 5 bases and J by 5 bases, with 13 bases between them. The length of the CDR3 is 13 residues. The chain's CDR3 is CASSRSLQDEQYF. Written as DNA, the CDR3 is TGTGCCAGCAGTCGTTCGCTGCAGGACGAGCAGTACTTC.

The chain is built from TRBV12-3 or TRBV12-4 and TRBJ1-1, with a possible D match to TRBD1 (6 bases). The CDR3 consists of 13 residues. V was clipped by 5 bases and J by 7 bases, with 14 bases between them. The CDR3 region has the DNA TGTGCCAGCAGTCGACGACAGGAAGTTGAAGCTTTCTTT. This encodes CASSRRQEVEAFF.

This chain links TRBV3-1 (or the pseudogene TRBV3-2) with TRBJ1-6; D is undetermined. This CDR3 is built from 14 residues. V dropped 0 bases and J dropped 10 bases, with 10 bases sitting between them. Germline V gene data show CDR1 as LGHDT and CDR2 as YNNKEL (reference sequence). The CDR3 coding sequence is TGTGCCAGCAGCCAAGAAAGTTGTGGGTCACCCCTCCACTTT. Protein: CASSQESCGSPLHF.

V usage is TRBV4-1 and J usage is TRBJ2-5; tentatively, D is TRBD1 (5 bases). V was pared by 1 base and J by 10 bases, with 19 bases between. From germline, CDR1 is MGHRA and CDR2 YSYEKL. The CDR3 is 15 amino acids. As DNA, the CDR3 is TGCGCCAGCAGCCAAGCCCACGGGCAGGGTGGGGACCAGTACTTC. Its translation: CASSQAHGQGGDQYF.